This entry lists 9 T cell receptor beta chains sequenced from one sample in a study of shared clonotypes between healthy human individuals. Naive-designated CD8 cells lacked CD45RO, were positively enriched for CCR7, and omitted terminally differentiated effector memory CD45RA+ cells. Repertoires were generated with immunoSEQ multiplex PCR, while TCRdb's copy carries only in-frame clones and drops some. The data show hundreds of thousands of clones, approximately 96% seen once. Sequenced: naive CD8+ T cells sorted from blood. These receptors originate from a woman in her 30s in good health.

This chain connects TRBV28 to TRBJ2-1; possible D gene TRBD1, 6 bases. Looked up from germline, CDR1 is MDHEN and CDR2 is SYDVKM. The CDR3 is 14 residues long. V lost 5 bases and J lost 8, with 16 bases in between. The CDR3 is CASSILQGRDEQFF. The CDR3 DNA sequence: TGTGCCAGCAGTATCTTACAGGGTAGAGATGAGCAGTTCTTC.

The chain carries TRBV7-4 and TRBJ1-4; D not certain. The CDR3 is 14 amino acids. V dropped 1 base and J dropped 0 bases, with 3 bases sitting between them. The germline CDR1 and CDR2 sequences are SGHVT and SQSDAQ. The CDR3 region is CASSLVPTNEKLFF. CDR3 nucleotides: TGTGCCAGCAGCTTAGTCCCAACTAATGAAAAACTGTTTTTT.

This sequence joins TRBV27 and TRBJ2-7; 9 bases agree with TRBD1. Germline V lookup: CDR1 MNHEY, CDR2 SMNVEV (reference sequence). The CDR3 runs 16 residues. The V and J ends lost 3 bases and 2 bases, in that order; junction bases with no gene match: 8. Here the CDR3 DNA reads TGTGCCAGCAGTTTTTTCCGGGGGACAGGGACCTACGAGCAGTACTTC. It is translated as CASSFFRGTGTYEQYF.

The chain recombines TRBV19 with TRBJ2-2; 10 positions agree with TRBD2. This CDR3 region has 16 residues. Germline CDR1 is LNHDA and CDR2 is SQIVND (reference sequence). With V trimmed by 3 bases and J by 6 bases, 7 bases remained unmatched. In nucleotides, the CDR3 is TGTGCCAGTAGTATCCTAGCGGGAGCTATAGCCGGGGAGCTGTTTTTT. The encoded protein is CASSILAGAIAGELFF.

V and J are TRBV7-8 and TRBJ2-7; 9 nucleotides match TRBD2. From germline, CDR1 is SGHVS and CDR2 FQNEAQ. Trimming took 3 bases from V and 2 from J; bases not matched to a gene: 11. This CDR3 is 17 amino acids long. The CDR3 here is CASSLEPWREGTYEQYF. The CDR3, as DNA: TGTGCCAGCAGCTTGGAACCTTGGCGGGAGGGCACCTACGAGCAGTACTTC.

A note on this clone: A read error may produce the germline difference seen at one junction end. This CDR3 reads CTSSQSEQYF. In nucleotides, the CDR3 is TGTACCAGCAGCCAAAGCGAGCAGTACTTC. V usage is TRBV11-2 and J usage is TRBJ2-7, with unresolved D. CDR3 size: 10 residues. From germline, CDR1 is SGHAT and CDR2 FQNNGV.

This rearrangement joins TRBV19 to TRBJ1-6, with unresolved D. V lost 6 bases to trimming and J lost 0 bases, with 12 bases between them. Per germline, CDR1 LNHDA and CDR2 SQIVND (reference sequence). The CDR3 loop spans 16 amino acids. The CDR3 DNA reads TGTGCCAGTAGGCCCACAAGGAGCTCCTATAATTCACCCCTCCACTTT. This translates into CASRPTRSSYNSPLHF.

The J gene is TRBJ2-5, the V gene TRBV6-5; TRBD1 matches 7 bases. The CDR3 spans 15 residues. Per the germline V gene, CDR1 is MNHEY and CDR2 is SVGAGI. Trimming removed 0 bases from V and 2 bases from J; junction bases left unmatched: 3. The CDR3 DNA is TGTGCCAGCAGTTACTCCGGGACAGAACAAGAGACCCAGTACTTC. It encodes CASSYSGTEQETQYF.

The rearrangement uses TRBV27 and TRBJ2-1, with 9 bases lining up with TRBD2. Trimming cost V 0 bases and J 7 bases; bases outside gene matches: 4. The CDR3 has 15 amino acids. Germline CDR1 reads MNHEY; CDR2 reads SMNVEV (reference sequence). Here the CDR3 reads CASSLSAGGDNEQFF. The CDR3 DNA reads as TGTGCCAGCAGTTTATCGGCGGGAGGGGATAATGAGCAGTTCTTC.